The sequence of this T cell receptor (beta chain) was determined in a study of shared T cell receptors in the human thymus. Unmatched junction bases numbered 11, after V lost 3 bases and J lost 0 bases. Germline V gene data show CDR1 as MGHRA and CDR2 as YSYEKL. The CDR3 sequence is 19 residues long. TCRdb's copy holds only in-frame clones and misses some; the assay was immunoSEQ multiplex PCR. The repertoire holds about 660,000 clones, with around nine tenths as singletons. This sample also belongs to another study, concerning human thymus T cells. This second study says: Thymic material originated from resections removed in the course of corrective heart surgery. Gene usage (both V and J) appeared biased in thymic and blood repertoires. Related studies noted strongly shared thymic repertoires across unrelated people.

The V gene is TRBV4-1, the J gene TRBJ2-3; 11 bases align to TRBD2. This TCR was recovered from a boy younger than two with a congenital heart defect. Sequencing was carried out using thymocytes. CDR3 loop: CASSHHPPGLAASTDTQYF. The CDR3 DNA reads as TGCGCCAGCAGCCACCACCCCCCGGGACTAGCGGCTAGCACAGATACGCAGTATTTT.